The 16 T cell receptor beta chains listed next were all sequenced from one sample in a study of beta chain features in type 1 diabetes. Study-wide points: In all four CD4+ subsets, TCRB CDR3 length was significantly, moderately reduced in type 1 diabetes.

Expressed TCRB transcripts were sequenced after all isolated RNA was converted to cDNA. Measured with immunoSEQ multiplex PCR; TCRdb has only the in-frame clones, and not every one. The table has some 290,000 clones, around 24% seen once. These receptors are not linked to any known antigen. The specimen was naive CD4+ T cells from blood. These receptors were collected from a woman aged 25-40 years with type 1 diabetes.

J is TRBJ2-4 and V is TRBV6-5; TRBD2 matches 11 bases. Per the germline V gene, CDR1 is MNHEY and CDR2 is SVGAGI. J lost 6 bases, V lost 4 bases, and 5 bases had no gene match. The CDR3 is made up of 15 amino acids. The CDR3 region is CASSLTSGIGNIQYF. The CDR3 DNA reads TGTGCCAGCAGTTTGACTAGCGGGATCGGAAACATTCAGTACTTC.

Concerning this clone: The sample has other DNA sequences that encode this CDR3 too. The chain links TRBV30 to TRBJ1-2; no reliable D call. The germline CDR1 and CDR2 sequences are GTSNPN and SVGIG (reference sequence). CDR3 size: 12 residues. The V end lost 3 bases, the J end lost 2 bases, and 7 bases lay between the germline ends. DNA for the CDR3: TGTGCCTGGAGCGGAGGGAACTATGGCTACACCTTC. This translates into CAWSGGNYGYTF.

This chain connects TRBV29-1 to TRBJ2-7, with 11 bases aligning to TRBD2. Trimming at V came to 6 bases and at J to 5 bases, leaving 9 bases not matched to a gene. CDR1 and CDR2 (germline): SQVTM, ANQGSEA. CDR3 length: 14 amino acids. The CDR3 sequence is CSVVLAGVGDEQYF. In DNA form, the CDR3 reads TGCAGCGTAGTACTAGCGGGAGTTGGGGACGAGCAGTACTTC.

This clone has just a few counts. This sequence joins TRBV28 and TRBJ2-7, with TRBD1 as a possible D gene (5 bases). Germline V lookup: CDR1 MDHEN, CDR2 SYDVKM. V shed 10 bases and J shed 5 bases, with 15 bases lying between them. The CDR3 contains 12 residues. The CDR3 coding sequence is TGTGCCACGACAGACCGCGCCCACGAGCAGTACTTC. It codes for CATTDRAHEQYF.

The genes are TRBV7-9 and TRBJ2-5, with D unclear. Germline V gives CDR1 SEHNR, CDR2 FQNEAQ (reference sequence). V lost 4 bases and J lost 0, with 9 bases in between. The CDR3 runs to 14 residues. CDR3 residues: CASSSPNNQETQYF. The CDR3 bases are TGTGCCAGCAGCTCCCCCAACAACCAAGAGACCCAGTACTTC.

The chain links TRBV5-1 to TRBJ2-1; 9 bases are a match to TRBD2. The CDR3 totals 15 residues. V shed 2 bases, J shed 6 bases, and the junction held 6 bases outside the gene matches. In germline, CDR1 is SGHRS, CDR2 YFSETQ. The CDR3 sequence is CASSFMSSGINEQFF. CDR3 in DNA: TGCGCCAGCAGCTTCATGTCTAGCGGGATCAATGAGCAGTTCTTC. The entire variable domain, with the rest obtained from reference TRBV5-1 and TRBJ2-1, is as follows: KAGVTQTPRYLIKTRGQQVTLSCSPISGHRSVSWYQQTPGQGLQFLFEYFSETQRNKGNFPGRFSGRQFSNSRSEMNVSTLELGDSALYLCASSFMSSGINEQFFGPGTRLTVL.

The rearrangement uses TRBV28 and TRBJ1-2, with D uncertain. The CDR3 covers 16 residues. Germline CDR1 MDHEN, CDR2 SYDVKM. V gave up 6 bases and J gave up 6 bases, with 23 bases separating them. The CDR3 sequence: CASRAAEEGPGDGYTF. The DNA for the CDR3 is TGTGCCAGCAGGGCCGCGGAAGAGGGCCCGGGTGATGGCTACACCTTC.

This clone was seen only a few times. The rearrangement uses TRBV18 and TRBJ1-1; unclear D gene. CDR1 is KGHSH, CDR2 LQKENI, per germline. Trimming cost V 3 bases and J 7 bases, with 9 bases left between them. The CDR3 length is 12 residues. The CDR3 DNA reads TGTGCCAGCTCACCTTCGACTGGTGAAGCTTTCTTT. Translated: CASSPSTGEAFF.

CDR3 sequence (DNA): TGTGCCAGTAGTATAGCCGGGACAGGGGAGGAGACCCAGTACTTC. Translating it yields CASSIAGTGEETQYF. The genes are TRBV19 and TRBJ2-5; TRBD1 matches at 10 bases. The junction had 4 bases not matched to a gene; V was cut back by 1 base and J by 5 bases. This CDR3 is built from 15 residues. Germline assignment: CDR1 LNHDA and CDR2 SQIVND (reference sequence).

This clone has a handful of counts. The CDR3 DNA is TGTGCCAGTAGTACGGTCAATGAGCAGTTCTTC. Amino acid sequence: CASSTVNEQFF. The chain carries TRBV19 and TRBJ2-1; D gene uncertain. The CDR3 length is 11 residues. Trimming took off 4 bases at V and 6 bases at J, with 4 bases between the two ends. Germline V gene sequence: CDR1 LNHDA, CDR2 SQIVND (reference sequence).

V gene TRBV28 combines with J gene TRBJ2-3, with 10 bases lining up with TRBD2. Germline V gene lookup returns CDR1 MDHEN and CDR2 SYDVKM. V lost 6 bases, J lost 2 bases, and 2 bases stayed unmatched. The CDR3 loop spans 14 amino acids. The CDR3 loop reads CASSTSGATDTQYF. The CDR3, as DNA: TGTGCCAGCAGCACTAGCGGGGCCACAGATACGCAGTATTTT.

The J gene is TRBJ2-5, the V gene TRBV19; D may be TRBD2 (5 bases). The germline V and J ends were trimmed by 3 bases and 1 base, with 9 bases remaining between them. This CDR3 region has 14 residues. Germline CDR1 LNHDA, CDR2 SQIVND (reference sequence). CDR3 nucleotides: TGTGCCAGTAGTATGTACGGGATCCAAGAGACCCAGTACTTC. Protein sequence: CASSMYGIQETQYF.

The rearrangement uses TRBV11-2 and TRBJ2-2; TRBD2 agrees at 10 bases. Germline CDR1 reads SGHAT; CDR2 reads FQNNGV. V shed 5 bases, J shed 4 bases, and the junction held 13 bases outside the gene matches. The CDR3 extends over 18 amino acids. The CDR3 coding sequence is TGTGCCAGCAGCCCTACCGCAACCCCTAGCGGGAGCACCGGGGAGCTGTTTTTT. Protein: CASSPTATPSGSTGELFF.

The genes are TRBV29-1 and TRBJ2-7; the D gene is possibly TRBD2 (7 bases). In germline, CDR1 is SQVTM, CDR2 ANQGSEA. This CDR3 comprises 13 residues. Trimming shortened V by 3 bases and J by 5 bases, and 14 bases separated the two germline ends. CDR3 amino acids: CSVDSRGGNEQYF. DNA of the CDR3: TGCAGCGTTGATTCAAGGGGGGGGAACGAGCAGTACTTC.

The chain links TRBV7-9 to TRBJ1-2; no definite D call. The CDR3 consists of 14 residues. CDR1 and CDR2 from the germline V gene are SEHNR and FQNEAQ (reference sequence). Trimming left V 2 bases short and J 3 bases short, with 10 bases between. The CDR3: CASSLYGSDYGYTF. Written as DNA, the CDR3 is TGTGCCAGCAGCTTATACGGGAGTGACTATGGCTACACCTTC. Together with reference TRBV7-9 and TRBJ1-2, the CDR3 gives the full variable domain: DTGVSQNPRHKITKRGQNVTFRCDPISEHNRLYWYRQTLGQGPEFLTYFQNEAQLEKSRLLSDRFSAERPKGSFSTLEIQRTEQGDSAMYLCASSLYGSDYGYTFGSGTRLTVV.

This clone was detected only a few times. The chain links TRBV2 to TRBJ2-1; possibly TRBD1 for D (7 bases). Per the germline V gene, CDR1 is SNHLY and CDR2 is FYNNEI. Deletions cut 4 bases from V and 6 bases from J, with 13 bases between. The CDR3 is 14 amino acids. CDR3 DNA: TGTGCCAGCAGTGGTTACAGGGGAGGCAATGAGCAGTTCTTC. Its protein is CASSGYRGGNEQFF.